This record covers a single TCR beta chain. Its antigen is still unknown. Deletions cut 6 bases from V and 4 bases from J, with 16 bases between. The CDR3 extends over 15 amino acids. CDR1 MNHEY and CDR2 SVGEGT come from the germline V gene. Assay used: immunoSEQ multiplex PCR; TCRdb lists only in-frame clones, some missing. The sample yields 96,000 or so clones, roughly nine tenths seen once. This record comes from a study of T cell responses to AZD1222 COVID-19 vaccine. Overall study findings and caveats: Just six AZD1222 recipients tested seropositive at baseline. Vaccination with two AZD1222 doses was followed by a rise in Spike-specific TCR breadth and depth.

This clonotype was sampled from an adult in good health. This chain connects TRBV6-2 or TRBV6-3 to TRBJ1-3; D is unclear. Sequenced material: peripheral blood, taken on day 0 of AZD1222 vaccination. The CDR3 sequence: CASSVSVVTGNTIYF. The CDR3 DNA reads TGTGCCAGCAGCGTCTCCGTCGTTACCGGAAACACCATATATTTT.